The rows below give T cell receptor beta chains drawn from one sample of a study of T-cell reconstitution after alpha-beta-depleted transplantation in children. Using its own MiXCR run on the PCR reads, TCRdb lists one record per CDR3 protein. The sample lists 400,000 to 550,000 distinct CDR3 sequences; over 9.5% were seen once. Here the sequenced sample was PBMCs, taken before TCRalphabeta/CD19-depleted stem cell transplant. These receptors originate from a child aged 2-15 years with inherited bone marrow failure, due to receive a stem cell transplant. Each CDR3 is given with its conserved first and last residue. A D gene is named only where the DNA matches it firmly. Size is omitted from some rows. Given values are once, few, many or a class for expanded clones.

cdr3_aa cdr3_nt j_call v_call clone_size cdr3_length d_call
CSVAGLYTGELFF TGCAGCGTTGCAGGGTTGTACACCGGGGAGCTGTTTTTT TRBJ2-2 TRBV29-1 - 13 -
CASSQGDAYNEQFF TGCGCCAGCAGCCAAGGGGACGCCTACAATGAGCAGTTCTTC TRBJ2-1 TRBV4-3 many 14 -
CATSRVRGTGANVLTF TGTGCCACCAGCAGAGTAAGAGGAACTGGGGCCAACGTCCTGACTTTC TRBJ2-6 TRBV15 many 16 -
CATQSSGNTIYF TGTGCCACTCAGTCATCTGGAAACACCATATATTTT TRBJ1-3 TRBV21-1 - 12 -
CATSPFDNEQFF TGTGCCACCAGCCCCTTCGACAATGAGCAGTTCTTC TRBJ2-1 TRBV24-1 many 12 -
CASTEGGGPETQYF TGTGCCAGCACCGAAGGTGGGGGTCCCGAGACCCAGTACTTC TRBJ2-5 TRBV28 - 14 -
CASSLVGGFGQNIQYF TGTGCCAGCAGCTTAGTGGGGGGCTTTGGTCAAAACATTCAGTACTTC TRBJ2-4 TRBV7-2 few 16 -
CASSLSGLETQYF TGTGCCAGCAGTTTATCCGGGCTGGAGACCCAGTACTTC TRBJ2-5 TRBV28 many 13 -
CASSLAGQGYYEQYF TGTGCCAGCAGTTTAGCGGGACAGGGTTACTACGAGCAGTACTTC TRBJ2-7 TRBV12-3/TRBV12-4 many 15 TRBD1
CASSQTGFF TGCGCCAGCAGTCAAACGGGGTTCTTC TRBJ2-1 TRBV23-1 many 9 -
CSVETRDDYEQYF TGCAGCGTTGAAACTCGGGACGACTACGAGCAGTACTTC TRBJ2-7 TRBV29-1 many 13 -
CSVEYPVGAGYEQYF TGCAGCGTTGAATACCCTGTGGGGGCCGGCTACGAGCAGTACTTC TRBJ2-7 TRBV29-1 many 15 -
CASSLVFWGLAGHEQFF TGTGCCAGCAGCTTAGTATTCTGGGGTCTAGCGGGGCATGAGCAGTTCTTC TRBJ2-1 TRBV7-2 many 17 TRBD2
CASSGSRGFNTEAFF TGCGCCAGCAGCGGCTCCAGGGGGTTCAACACTGAAGCTTTCTTT TRBJ1-1 TRBV5-1 - 15 TRBD1
CASSFTREAQETQYF TGTGCCAGCAGTTTTACCCGGGAGGCCCAAGAGACCCAGTACTTC TRBJ2-5 TRBV28 - 15 TRBD2
CASSFGLGGDGYTF TGTGCCAGCAGTTTTGGACTCGGCGGGGATGGCTACACCTTC TRBJ1-2 TRBV27 - 14 -
CASSRDSGRAMYEQYF TGTGCCAGCAGCCGGGACAGCGGGCGGGCCATGTACGAGCAGTACTTC TRBJ2-7 TRBV3-1 many 16 -
CATSRAQGAVEKLFF TGTGCCACCAGCAGAGCACAGGGGGCGGTTGAAAAACTGTTTTTT TRBJ1-4 TRBV15 once 15 TRBD1
CASSSLGAGGSYNEHFF TGCGCCAGCAGCTCGTTGGGGGCGGGGGGCTCCTACAATGAGCATTTCTTC TRBJ2-1 TRBV5-1 - 17 TRBD2
CASSTFLATGANVLTF TGTGCCAGCAGCACCTTCCTAGCAACTGGGGCCAACGTCCTGACTTTC TRBJ2-6 TRBV3-1 - 16 -
CASSAVQGVVDTEAFF TGTGCCAGTAGTGCCGTACAGGGCGTTGTGGACACTGAAGCTTTCTTT TRBJ1-1 TRBV19 - 16 -
CASSQDPGTGSRGYTF TGCGCCAGCAGCCAAGATCCCGGGACAGGGAGTCGTGGCTACACCTTC TRBJ1-2 TRBV4-3 few 16 TRBD1
CASSQEGGFF TGCGCCAGCAGCCAAGAGGGGGGGTTCTTC TRBJ2-1 TRBV4-3 many 10 -
CASSWEGDTEAFF TGCGCCAGCAGCTGGGAAGGGGACACTGAAGCTTTCTTT TRBJ1-1 TRBV5-1 many 13 -
CASSERLAGETQYF TGTGCCAGCAGCGAACGTCTAGCGGGAGAGACCCAGTACTTC TRBJ2-5 TRBV7-9 - 14 TRBD2
CASSLTYTEAFF TGTGCCAGCAGCTTAACTTACACTGAAGCTTTCTTT TRBJ1-1 TRBV7-9 many 12 -
CASSLQIIRTDTQYF TGTGCCAGCAGTTTACAGATCATACGCACAGATACGCAGTATTTT TRBJ2-3 TRBV12-3/TRBV12-4 many 15 -
CSVEDRLGGGPDTQYF TGCAGCGTTGAAGACCGGCTAGGAGGGGGGCCAGATACGCAGTATTTT TRBJ2-3 TRBV29-1 many 16 -
CASSYSPGGEQFF TGTGCCAGCAGTTACTCGCCCGGGGGTGAGCAGTTCTTC TRBJ2-1 TRBV6-2/TRBV6-3 - 13 -
CASSQDLLVDTQYF TGCGCCAGCAGCCAAGATCTCTTAGTGGATACGCAGTATTTT TRBJ2-3 TRBV4-3 many 14 -
CASSQGNQPQHF TGCGCCAGCAGCCAAGGGAATCAGCCCCAGCATTTT TRBJ1-5 TRBV4-3 many 12 -
CASSPDPRTRYF TGCGCCAGCAGCCCTGACCCGAGGACGCGGTACTTC TRBJ2-7 TRBV5-1 many 12 -
CASSNELAKNIQYF TGTGCCAGCAGCAATGAATTAGCCAAAAACATTCAGTACTTC TRBJ2-4 TRBV12-3/TRBV12-4 - 14 -
CASSSLRVQSGYYGYTF TGTGCCAGCAGTTCTTTGAGGGTGCAGTCCGGGTACTATGGCTACACCTTC TRBJ1-2 TRBV28 many 17 -
CASSYKRSYNEQFF TGTGCCAGCAGTTATAAGCGGTCCTACAATGAGCAGTTCTTC TRBJ2-1 TRBV27 many 14 -
CSARREKLFF TGCAGTGCTAGGCGGGAAAAACTGTTTTTT TRBJ1-4 TRBV20-1 many 10 -
CASSPRGGSNSPLHF TGTGCCAGCAGCCCGCGTGGGGGTAGCAATTCACCCCTCCACTTT TRBJ1-6 TRBV7-8 - 15 -
CASSQVRGVGAGYTF TGCGCCAGCAGCCAAGTAAGGGGGGTCGGGGCTGGCTACACCTTC TRBJ1-2 TRBV4-1 - 15 -
CASTTWGGGNEQFF TGTGCCAGCACCACCTGGGGGGGAGGGAATGAGCAGTTCTTC TRBJ2-1 TRBV12-3/TRBV12-4 few 14 TRBD2
CASSYLAGGFEQYF TGTGCCAGCAGCTACCTAGCGGGAGGTTTCGAGCAGTACTTC TRBJ2-7 TRBV11-2 many 14 TRBD2
CSVDRTGHIGAGAVEQFF TGCAGCGTTGACCGGACAGGGCACATAGGAGCGGGAGCCGTTGAGCAGTTCTTC TRBJ2-1 TRBV29-1 many 18 -
CASSFSLAYTGELFF TGTGCCAGCAGCTTTAGCCTAGCGTACACCGGGGAGCTGTTTTTT TRBJ2-2 TRBV11-2 many 15 -
CATSRDRMGETEAFF TGTGCCACCAGCAGAGATCGGATGGGGGAAACTGAAGCTTTCTTT TRBJ1-1 TRBV15 many 15 -
CASSYHRASGANVLTF TGTGCCAGCAGTTACCACAGAGCCTCTGGGGCCAACGTCCTGACTTTC TRBJ2-6 TRBV6-2/TRBV6-3 many 16 -
CASSAFGGHNEQFF TGCGCCAGCAGCGCATTCGGGGGCCACAATGAGCAGTTCTTC TRBJ2-1 TRBV4-3 many 14 -
CASSGWSELNNEQFF TGTGCCTCCAGTGGGTGGTCAGAGCTGAACAATGAGCAGTTCTTC TRBJ2-1 TRBV10-3 many 15 -
CSASPLASERTSTDTQYF TGCAGTGCTAGCCCTCTGGCTAGCGAGAGAACTAGCACAGATACGCAGTATTTT TRBJ2-3 TRBV20-1 few 18 -
CASSMDRRLTQYF TGTGCCAGTAGCATGGACAGGCGCTTGACCCAGTACTTC TRBJ2-5 TRBV19 - 13 TRBD1
CASSHDTGRRTEAFF TGTGCCAGCAGTCACGATACAGGGAGGAGGACTGAAGCTTTCTTT TRBJ1-1 TRBV12-3/TRBV12-4 many 15 -
CASSQVREYNEQFF TGCGCCAGCAGCCAAGTGCGGGAGTATAATGAGCAGTTCTTC TRBJ2-1 TRBV4-3 many 14 TRBD2
CSVGGVYGYTF TGCAGCGTTGGGGGGGTATATGGCTACACCTTC TRBJ1-2 TRBV29-1 - 11 -
CASSQAGAYEQYF TGCGCCAGCAGCCAAGCCGGGGCCTACGAGCAGTACTTC TRBJ2-7 TRBV4-3 many 13 -
CASSQRDGRQETQYF TGCGCCAGCAGCCAACGCGACGGGAGACAAGAGACCCAGTACTTC TRBJ2-5 TRBV4-3 many 15 -
CASSQYSGGYTHEQYF TGTGCCAGCAGCCAATACTCAGGGGGCTACACCCACGAGCAGTACTTC TRBJ2-7 TRBV4-2 many 16 TRBD1
CATSDGQAYEKLFF TGTGCCACCAGTGACGGACAGGCATATGAAAAACTGTTTTTT TRBJ1-4 TRBV24-1 many 14 TRBD1
CASSLVPSGTSSYNEQFF TGCGCCAGCAGCTTGGTTCCTAGCGGGACGAGCTCCTACAATGAGCAGTTCTTC TRBJ2-1 TRBV5-1 many 18 TRBD2
CASKLGLAVYEQYF TGTGCCAGCAAGTTGGGACTAGCGGTTTACGAGCAGTACTTC TRBJ2-7 TRBV2 many 14 TRBD2
CASSLAGFEAFF TGTGCCAGCAGCTTAGCGGGGTTCGAAGCTTTCTTT TRBJ1-1 TRBV7-9 many 12 -
CASGDLPGLLNEQFF TGTGCCAGCGGAGACTTACCGGGACTTCTGAATGAGCAGTTCTTC TRBJ2-1 TRBV6-1 many 15 -
CASSLVSSRPGANVLTF TGTGCCAGCAGCTTAGTGTCGAGCCGACCTGGGGCCAACGTCCTGACTTTC TRBJ2-6 TRBV7-8 many 17 -